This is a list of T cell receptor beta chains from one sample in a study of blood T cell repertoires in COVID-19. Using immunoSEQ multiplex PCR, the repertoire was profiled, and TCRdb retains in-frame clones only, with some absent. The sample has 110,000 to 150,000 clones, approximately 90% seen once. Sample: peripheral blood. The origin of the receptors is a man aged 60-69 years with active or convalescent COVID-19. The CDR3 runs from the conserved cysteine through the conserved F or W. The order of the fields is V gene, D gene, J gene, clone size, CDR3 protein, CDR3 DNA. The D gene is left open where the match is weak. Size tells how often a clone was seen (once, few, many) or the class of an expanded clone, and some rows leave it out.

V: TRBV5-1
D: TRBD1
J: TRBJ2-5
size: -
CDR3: CASSSGTGGQETQYF
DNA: TGCGCCAGCAGCTCGGGGACAGGGGGCCAAGAGACCCAGTACTTC

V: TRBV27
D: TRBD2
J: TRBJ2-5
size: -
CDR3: CASSPQRGGGLTQYF
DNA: TGTGCCAGCAGTCCTCAGCGGGGGGGCGGGTTGACCCAGTACTTC

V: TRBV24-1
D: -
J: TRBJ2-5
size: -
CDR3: CATSDLQTDTTEGGETQYF
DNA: TGTGCCACCAGTGATTTGCAAACTGACACAACAGAAGGAGGAGAGACCCAGTACTTC

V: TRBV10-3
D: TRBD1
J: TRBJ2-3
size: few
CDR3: CAISETPGQGKDTQYF
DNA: TGTGCCATCAGTGAGACGCCGGGACAGGGTAAAGATACGCAGTATTTT

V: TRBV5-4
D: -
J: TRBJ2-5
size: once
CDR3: CASSPDSQETQYF
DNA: TGTGCCAGCAGCCCGGACAGCCAAGAGACCCAGTACTTC

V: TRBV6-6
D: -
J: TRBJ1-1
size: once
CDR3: CASRERGNTEAFF
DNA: TGTGCCAGCAGGGAAAGGGGGAACACTGAAGCTTTCTTT

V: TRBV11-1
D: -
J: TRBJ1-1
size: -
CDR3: CASSPPGRGMNTEAFF
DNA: TGTGCCAGCAGCCCTCCCGGGCGGGGGATGAACACTGAAGCTTTCTTT

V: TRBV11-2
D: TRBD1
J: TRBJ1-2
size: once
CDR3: CASSTGQGGYGYTF
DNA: TGTGCCAGCAGCACCGGACAGGGCGGATATGGCTACACCTTC

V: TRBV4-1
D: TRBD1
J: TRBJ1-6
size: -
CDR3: CASSQGDRVGSPLHF
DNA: TGCGCCAGCAGCCAAGGCGACAGGGTTGGTTCACCCCTCCACTTT

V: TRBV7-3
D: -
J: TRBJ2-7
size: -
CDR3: CASSSRTGSTIIPYEQYF
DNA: TGTGCCAGCAGCTCCCGCACAGGGTCTACTATTATTCCCTACGAGCAGTACTTC

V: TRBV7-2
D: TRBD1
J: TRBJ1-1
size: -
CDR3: CASSMTGVRNTEAFF
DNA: TGTGCCAGCAGCATGACAGGGGTAAGGAACACTGAAGCTTTCTTT

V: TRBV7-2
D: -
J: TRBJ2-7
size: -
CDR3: CASSFRDSYEQYF
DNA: TGTGCCAGCAGCTTCAGGGACTCCTACGAGCAGTACTTC

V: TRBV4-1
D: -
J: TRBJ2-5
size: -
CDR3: CASSQGGGQGKETQYF
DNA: TGCGCCAGCAGCCAAGGGGGGGGACAAGGAAAAGAGACCCAGTACTTC

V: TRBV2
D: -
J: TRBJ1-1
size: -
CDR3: CASSWPGGTAFF
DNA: TGTGCCAGCAGTTGGCCGGGAGGCACGGCTTTCTTT

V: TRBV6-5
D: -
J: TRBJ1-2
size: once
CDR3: CASSRTGMVYGYTF
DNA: TGTGCCAGCTCGCGAACAGGGATGGTCTATGGCTACACCTTC

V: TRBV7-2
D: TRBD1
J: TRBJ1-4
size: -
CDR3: CASSWMTGQNEKLFF
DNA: TGTGCCAGCAGCTGGATGACGGGACAGAATGAAAAACTGTTTTTT

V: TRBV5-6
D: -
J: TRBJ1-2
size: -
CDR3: CASSLGSSGYTF
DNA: TGTGCCAGCAGCTTGGGAAGCTCTGGCTACACCTTC

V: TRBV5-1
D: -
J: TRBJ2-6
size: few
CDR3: CASSATGAGANVLTF
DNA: TGCGCCAGCAGCGCGACGGGGGCTGGGGCCAACGTCCTGACTTTC

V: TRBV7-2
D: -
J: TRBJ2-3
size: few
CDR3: CASSSRGGDTQYF
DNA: TGTGCCAGCAGCTCGAGAGGTGGAGATACGCAGTATTTT

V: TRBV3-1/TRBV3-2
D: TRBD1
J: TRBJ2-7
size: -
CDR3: CASSQIGQGAHEQYF
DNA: TGTGCCAGCAGCCAAATTGGACAGGGGGCCCACGAGCAGTACTTC

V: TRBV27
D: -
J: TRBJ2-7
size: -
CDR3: CASRRTGTYEQYF
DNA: TGTGCCAGCAGGAGAACAGGGACCTACGAGCAGTACTTC

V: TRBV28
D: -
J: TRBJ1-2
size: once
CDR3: CASSVQGYVFGYTF
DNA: TGTGCCAGCAGTGTACAGGGCTATGTGTTTGGCTACACCTTC

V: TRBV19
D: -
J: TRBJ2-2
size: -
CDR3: CASIAGPNTGELFF
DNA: TGTGCCAGTATTGCAGGCCCGAACACCGGGGAGCTGTTTTTT

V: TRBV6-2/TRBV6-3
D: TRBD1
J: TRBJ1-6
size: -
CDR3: CASSPHGQGDSPLHF
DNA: TGTGCCAGCAGTCCCCACGGACAGGGGGATTCACCCCTCCACTTT